The sample holds many counts of the clone carrying this T cell receptor beta chain. This entry belongs to a study of breast tumors, draining lymph nodes, adjacent tissues. Samples came from axillary lymph nodes draining the breast cancer. From germline, CDR1 is SGHTA and CDR2 FQGNSA. The V end lost 6 bases, the J end lost 9 bases, and 21 bases lay between the germline ends. This CDR3 comprises 15 residues. In TCRdb, the multiplex PCR reads were re-called with MiXCR into one record per CDR3 protein. The data show about 270,000 distinct CDR3 sequences, around 31% seen once. Sequencing was done on a sample of axillary lymph node tissue. This chain joins TRBV7-2 and TRBJ2-1, with D possibly being TRBD1 (6 bases). The clonotype comes from a female donor with breast cancer. Some clones in this sample may be carry-over from other donors' samples. For the CDR3, the DNA is TGTGCCAGCAGAACCAGGGGTGGCCTTGAGGGTGAGCAGTTCTTC. The encoded protein is CASRTRGGLEGEQFF.